The T cell receptor (beta chain) under discussion was sequenced for a study of CD8+CD57+ T cells in acquired aplastic anemia. Genomic DNA constituted the template upon which TCR beta VDJ and CDR3 profiling was performed. Each CDR3 protein gets one entry after TCRdb re-called the reads with MiXCR. The sample holds 200,000 to 250,000 distinct CDR3 sequences, roughly 35% seen once. The CDR3 contains 15 residues. Looked up from germline, CDR1 is LNHDA and CDR2 is SQIVND (reference sequence). V was trimmed by 1 base and J by 1 base, leaving 10 bases between them. This clonotype appeared many times. The sequencing sample was made of sorted CD4+, CD8+, or CD8+CD57+ T cells (not recorded which) from PBMCs. V is TRBV19 and J is TRBJ1-1; perhaps TRBD1 as D (6 bases). The receptor was derived from a human donor in good health, serving as a control. The CDR3 DNA sequence: TGTGCCAGTAGTATAGTGAACAGGGCGAACACTGAAGCTTTCTTT. Protein sequence: CASSIVNRANTEAFF.